Described below is a single T cell receptor (beta chain) sequence and its context. Assay: immunoSEQ multiplex PCR; the TCRdb copy retains only in-frame clones and omits some. The sample contains around 170,000 clones, 80% of which appear only once. The data belong to a study of blood T cell repertoires in COVID-19. Study-level information: The analysed material was cDNA or gDNA that came from T cells, B-cell-depleted T cells, or PBMCs.

CDR1 is LGHNA, CDR2 YSLEER, per germline. The CDR3 consists of 20 residues. The V gene end was trimmed by 0 bases and the J gene end by 5 bases; junction bases not matched to a gene: 16. The rearrangement links TRBV4-3 to TRBJ2-3; 11 positions match TRBD2. The sequenced material came from PBMCs or T cells enriched from blood (not recorded which). The sequence was collected from a man in his sixties who had been exposed to COVID-19. The CDR3 spells CASSQELGSSGRLSVDTQYF. The CDR3 nucleotides are TGCGCCAGCAGCCAAGAGCTTGGGTCTAGCGGGAGGTTGTCTGTAGATACGCAGTATTTT.